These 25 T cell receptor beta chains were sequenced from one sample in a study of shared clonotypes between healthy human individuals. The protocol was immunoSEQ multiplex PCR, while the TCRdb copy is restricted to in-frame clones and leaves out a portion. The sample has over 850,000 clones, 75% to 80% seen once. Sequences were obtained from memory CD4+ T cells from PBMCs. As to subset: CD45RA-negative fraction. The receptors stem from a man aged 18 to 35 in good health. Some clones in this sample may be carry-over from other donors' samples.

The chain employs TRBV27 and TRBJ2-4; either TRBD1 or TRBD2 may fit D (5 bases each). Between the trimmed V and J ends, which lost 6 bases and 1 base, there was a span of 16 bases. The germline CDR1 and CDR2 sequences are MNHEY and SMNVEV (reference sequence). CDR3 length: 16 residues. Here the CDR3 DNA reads TGTGCCAGCAGCCAATTCTCCGGGACCGCCAAAAACATTCAGTACTTC. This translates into CASSQFSGTAKNIQYF.

CDR3 coding DNA: TGTGCCAGCAGCTTCATTGGGAGACAAGATAGCGGGGAGCTGTTTTTT. This encodes CASSFIGRQDSGELFF. The chain links TRBV5-6 to TRBJ2-2; possible D gene TRBD2, 5 bases. V lost 2 bases and J 7 bases, leaving 18 bases between the germline ends. Per germline, CDR1 SGHDT and CDR2 YYEEEE. The length of the CDR3 is 16 residues.

CDR3: CASSWGGNSPLHF. CDR3 nucleotide sequence: TGTGCCAGCAGTTGGGGGGGGAATTCACCCCTCCACTTT. V and J are TRBV27 and TRBJ1-6; TRBD1 might be the D (5 bases). The CDR3 contains 13 residues. V was trimmed by 4 bases and J by 7 bases, leaving 8 bases between them. The V gene's germline CDR1 is MNHEY and CDR2 SMNVEV (reference sequence).

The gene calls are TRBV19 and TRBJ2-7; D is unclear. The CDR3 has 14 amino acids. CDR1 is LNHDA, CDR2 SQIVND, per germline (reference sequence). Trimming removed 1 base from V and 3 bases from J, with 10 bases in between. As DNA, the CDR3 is TGTGCCAGTAGTATAGCCCCACGATTCTACGAGCAGTACTTC. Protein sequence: CASSIAPRFYEQYF.

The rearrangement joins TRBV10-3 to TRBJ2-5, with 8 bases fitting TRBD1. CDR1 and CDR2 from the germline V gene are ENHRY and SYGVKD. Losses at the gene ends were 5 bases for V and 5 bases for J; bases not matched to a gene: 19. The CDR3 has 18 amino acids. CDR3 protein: CAISLAPGQDLARETQYF. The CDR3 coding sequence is TGTGCCATCAGTTTGGCGCCGGGACAGGACCTGGCCAGGGAGACCCAGTACTTC.

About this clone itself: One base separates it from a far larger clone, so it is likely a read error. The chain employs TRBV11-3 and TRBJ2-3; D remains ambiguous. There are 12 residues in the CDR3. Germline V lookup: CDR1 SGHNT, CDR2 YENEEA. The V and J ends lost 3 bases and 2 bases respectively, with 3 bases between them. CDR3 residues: CASSFDTDTQYF. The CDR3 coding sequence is TGTGCCAGCAGCTTCGACACAGATACGCAGTATTTT.

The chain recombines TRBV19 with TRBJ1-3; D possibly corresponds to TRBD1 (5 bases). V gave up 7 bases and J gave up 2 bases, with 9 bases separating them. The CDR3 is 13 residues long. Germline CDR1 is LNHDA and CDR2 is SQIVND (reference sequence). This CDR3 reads CASNGGAGNTIYF. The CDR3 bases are TGTGCCAGTAATGGAGGGGCTGGAAACACCATATATTTT.

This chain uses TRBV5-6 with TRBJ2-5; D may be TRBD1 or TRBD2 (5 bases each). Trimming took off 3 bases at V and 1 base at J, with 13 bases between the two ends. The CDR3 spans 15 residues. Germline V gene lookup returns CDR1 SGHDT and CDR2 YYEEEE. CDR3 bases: TGTGCCAGCAGCTACCGGGACGGCGTCCAAGAGACCCAGTACTTC. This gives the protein CASSYRDGVQETQYF.

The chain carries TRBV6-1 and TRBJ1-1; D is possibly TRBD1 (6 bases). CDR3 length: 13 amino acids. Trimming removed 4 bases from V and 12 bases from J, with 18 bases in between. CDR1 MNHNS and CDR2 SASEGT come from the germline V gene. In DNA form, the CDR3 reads TGTGCCAGCAGTGGCAGGGGTACATCTTTAACTTTCTTT. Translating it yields CASSGRGTSLTFF.

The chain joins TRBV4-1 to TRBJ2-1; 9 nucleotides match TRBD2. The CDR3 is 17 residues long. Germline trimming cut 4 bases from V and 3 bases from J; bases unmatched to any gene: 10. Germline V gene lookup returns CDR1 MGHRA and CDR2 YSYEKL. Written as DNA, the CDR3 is TGCGCCAGCAGCCCAGGGAGGGCTAGCGGGATCTACAATGAGCAGTTCTTC. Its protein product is CASSPGRASGIYNEQFF.

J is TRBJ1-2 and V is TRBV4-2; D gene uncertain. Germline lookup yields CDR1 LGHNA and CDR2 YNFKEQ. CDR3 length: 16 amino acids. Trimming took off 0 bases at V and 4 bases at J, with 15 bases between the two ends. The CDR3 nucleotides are TGTGCCAGCAGCCAAGAACCCCGGGGAGACGGCTATGGCTACACCTTC. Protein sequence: CASSQEPRGDGYGYTF.

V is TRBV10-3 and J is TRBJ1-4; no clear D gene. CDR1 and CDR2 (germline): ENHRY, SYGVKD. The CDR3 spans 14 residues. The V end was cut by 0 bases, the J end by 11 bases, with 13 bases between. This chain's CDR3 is CAISESRPGEKLFF. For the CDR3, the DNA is TGTGCCATCAGTGAGTCGCGGCCCGGGGAGAAACTGTTTTTT.

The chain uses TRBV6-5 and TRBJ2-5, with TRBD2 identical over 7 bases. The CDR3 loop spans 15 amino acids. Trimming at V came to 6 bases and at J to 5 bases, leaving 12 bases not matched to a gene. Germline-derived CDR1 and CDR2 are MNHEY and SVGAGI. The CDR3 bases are TGTGCCAGCAGCTTCGAGGGAGGGGTGATGGAGACCCAGTACTTC. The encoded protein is CASSFEGGVMETQYF.

The chain's CDR3 is CASRAREAFF. The CDR3 coding sequence is TGTGCCAGCAGGGCAAGGGAAGCTTTCTTT. The chain recombines TRBV6-1 with TRBJ1-1; D not resolved. The CDR3 extends over 10 amino acids. Germline CDR1 is MNHNS and CDR2 is SASEGT. V was shortened by 6 bases and J by 8 bases, with 7 bases between the two germline ends.

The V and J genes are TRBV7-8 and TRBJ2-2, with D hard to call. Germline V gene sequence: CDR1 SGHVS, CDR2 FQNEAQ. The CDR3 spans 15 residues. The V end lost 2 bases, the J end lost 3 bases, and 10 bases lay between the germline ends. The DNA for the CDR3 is TGTGCCAGCAGCTTACCGGTTTCGCACACCGGGGAGCTGTTTTTT. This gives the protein CASSLPVSHTGELFF.

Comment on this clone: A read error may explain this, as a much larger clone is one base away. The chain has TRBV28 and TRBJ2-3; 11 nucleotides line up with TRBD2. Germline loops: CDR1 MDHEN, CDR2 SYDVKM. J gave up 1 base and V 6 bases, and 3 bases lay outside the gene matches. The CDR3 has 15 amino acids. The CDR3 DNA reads TGTGCCAGCAGCCCACTAGCGGGAGGCACAGATACGCAGTATTTT. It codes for CASSPLAGGTDTQYF. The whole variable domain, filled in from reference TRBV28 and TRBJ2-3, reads DVKVTQSSRYLVKRTGEKVFLECVQDMDHENMFWYRQDPGLGLRLIYFSYDVKMKEKGDIPEGYSVSREKKERFSLILESASTNQTSMYLCASSPLAGGTDTQYFGPGTRLTVL.

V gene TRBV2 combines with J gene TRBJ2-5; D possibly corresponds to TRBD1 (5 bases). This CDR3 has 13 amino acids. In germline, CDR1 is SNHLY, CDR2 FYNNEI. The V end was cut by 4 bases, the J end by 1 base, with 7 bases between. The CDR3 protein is CASSVGAQETQYF. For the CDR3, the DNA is TGTGCCAGCAGTGTTGGGGCCCAAGAGACCCAGTACTTC.

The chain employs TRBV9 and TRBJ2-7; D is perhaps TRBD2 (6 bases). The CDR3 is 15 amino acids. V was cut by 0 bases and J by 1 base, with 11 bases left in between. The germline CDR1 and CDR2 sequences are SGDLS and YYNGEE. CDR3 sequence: CASSVAGGASYEQYF. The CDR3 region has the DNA TGTGCCAGCAGCGTAGCCGGAGGGGCATCCTACGAGCAGTACTTC.

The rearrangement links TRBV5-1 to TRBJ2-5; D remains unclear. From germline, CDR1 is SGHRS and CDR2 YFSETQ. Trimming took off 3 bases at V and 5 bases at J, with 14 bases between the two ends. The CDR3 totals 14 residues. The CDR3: CASSSIMTAETQYF. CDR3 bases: TGCGCCAGCAGCTCTATTATGACGGCGGAGACCCAGTACTTC.

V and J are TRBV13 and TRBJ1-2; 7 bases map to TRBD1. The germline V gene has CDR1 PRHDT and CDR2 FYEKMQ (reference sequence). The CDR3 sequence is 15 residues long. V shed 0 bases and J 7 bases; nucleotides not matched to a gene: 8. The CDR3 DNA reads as TGTGCCAGCAGCTTAGGGGGAGGGGGCGTAGCTGGCTACACCTTC. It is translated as CASSLGGGGVAGYTF.

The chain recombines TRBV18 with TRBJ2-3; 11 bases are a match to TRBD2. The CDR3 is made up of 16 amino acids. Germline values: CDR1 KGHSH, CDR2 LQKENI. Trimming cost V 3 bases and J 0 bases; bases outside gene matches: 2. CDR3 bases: TGTGCCAGCTCACCGACTAGCGGGACTAGCACAGATACGCAGTATTTT. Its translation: CASSPTSGTSTDTQYF.

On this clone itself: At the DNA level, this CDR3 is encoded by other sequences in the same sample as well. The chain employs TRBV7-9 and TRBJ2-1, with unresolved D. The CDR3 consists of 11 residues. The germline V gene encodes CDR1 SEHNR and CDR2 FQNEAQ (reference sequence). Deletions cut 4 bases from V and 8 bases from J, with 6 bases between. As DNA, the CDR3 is TGTGCCAGCAGCTCATGGGATGAGCAGTTCTTC. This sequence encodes CASSSWDEQFF.

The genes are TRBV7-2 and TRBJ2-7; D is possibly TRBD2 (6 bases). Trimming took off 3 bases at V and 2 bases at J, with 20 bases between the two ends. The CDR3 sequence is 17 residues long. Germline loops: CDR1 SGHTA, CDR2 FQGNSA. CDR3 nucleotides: TGTGCCAGCAGCTTTGCGGCGGCTCCAGCGGGCGCCTACGAGCAGTACTTC. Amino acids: CASSFAAAPAGAYEQYF. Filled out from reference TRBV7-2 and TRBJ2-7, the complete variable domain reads GAGVSQSPSNKVTEKGKDVELRCDPISGHTALYWYRQSLGQGLEFLIYFQGNSAPDKSGLPSDRFSAERTGGSVSTLTIQRTQQEDSAVYLCASSFAAAPAGAYEQYFGPGTRLTVT.

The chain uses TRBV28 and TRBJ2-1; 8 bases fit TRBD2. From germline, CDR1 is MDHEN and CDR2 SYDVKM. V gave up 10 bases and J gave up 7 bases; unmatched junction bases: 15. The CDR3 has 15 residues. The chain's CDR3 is CATPRLAFDGNEQFF. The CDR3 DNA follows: TGTGCCACCCCGCGACTAGCGTTCGACGGGAATGAGCAGTTCTTC.

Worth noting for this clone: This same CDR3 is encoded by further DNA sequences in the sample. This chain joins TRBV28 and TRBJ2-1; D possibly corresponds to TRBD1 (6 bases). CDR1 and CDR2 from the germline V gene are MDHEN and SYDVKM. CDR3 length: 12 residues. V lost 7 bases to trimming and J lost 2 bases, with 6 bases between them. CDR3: CASTGAYNEQFF. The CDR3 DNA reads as TGTGCCAGCACAGGGGCCTACAATGAGCAGTTCTTC.